The 20 T cell receptor beta chains below all came from one sample that was sequenced in a study of control samples from healthy donors and cancer patients. TCRdb's copy holds only in-frame clones and misses some; the assay was immunoSEQ multiplex PCR. The sample shows over 90,000 clones, roughly 89% of them seen only once. The sequencing input was PBMCs. These receptor sequences come from a man aged 60 to 75 with lung cancer.

This clone showed up just once. The J gene is TRBJ2-5, the V gene TRBV27; D gene ambiguous. This CDR3 is 14 amino acids long. The germline CDR1 and CDR2 sequences are MNHEY and SMNVEV (reference sequence). V dropped 5 bases and J dropped 5 bases, with 15 bases sitting between them. In DNA form, the CDR3 reads TGTGCCAGCAGTCCCGTTTTGCGCCGGGAGACCCAGTACTTC. The encoded protein is CASSPVLRRETQYF.

V usage is TRBV7-3 and J usage is TRBJ1-2; unclear D gene. The CDR3 runs to 15 residues. V lost 2 bases, J lost 4 bases, and 14 bases lay in between. Germline V CDR1 and CDR2: SGHTA, FQGTGA. In DNA form, the CDR3 reads TGTGCCAGCAGCTTAGGTCGCAGCGGAAGCTATGGCTACACCTTC. Its protein product is CASSLGRSGSYGYTF.

This clone has only one observation. The gene calls are TRBV7-7 and TRBJ2-5; 15 bases are shared with TRBD2. CDR1 and CDR2 (germline): SSHAT, FNYEAQ (reference sequence). Germline trimming cut 3 bases from V and 5 bases from J; bases unmatched to any gene: 1. The CDR3 consists of 15 residues. CDR3 DNA sequence: TGTGCCAGCAGCTTGGGGACTAGCGGGGGGGAGACCCAGTACTTC. Translating it yields CASSLGTSGGETQYF.

This clone has only a few counts. This chain joins TRBV18 and TRBJ1-1, with D possibly being TRBD1 (5 bases). This CDR3 comprises 15 residues. The V end lost 3 bases, the J end lost 1 base, and 12 bases lay between the germline ends. The V gene's germline CDR1 is KGHSH and CDR2 LQKENI. CDR3 in amino acids: CASSPTLGGNTEAFF. As DNA, the CDR3 is TGTGCCAGCTCACCGACACTCGGGGGGAACACTGAAGCTTTCTTT.

This chain uses TRBV12-3 or TRBV12-4 with TRBJ1-2; D ambiguous. The CDR3 contains 12 residues. V dropped 3 bases and J dropped 5 bases, with 7 bases sitting between them. The CDR3 spells CASSFPGYGYTF. CDR3 in DNA: TGTGCCAGCAGTTTCCCGGGATATGGCTACACCTTC.

This chain uses TRBV3-1 (or the pseudogene TRBV3-2) with TRBJ1-3; 7 bases line up with TRBD1. Losses at the gene ends were 4 bases for V and 2 bases for J; bases not matched to a gene: 8. Looked up from germline, CDR1 is LGHDT and CDR2 is YNNKEL (reference sequence). The CDR3 is made up of 16 amino acids. CDR3 sequence reads: CASSRPGGRAGNTIYF. The CDR3 DNA reads TGTGCCAGCAGCCGACCAGGGGGGCGCGCTGGAAACACCATATATTTT.

This clone was detected only once. This chain joins TRBV6-6 and TRBJ1-2; D uncertain. Trimming stripped 0 bases from V and 3 bases from J, with 5 bases between. Per germline, CDR1 MNHNY and CDR2 SVGAGI (reference sequence). The CDR3 extends over 13 amino acids. CDR3 region: CASSYSEDYGYTF. As DNA, the CDR3 is TGTGCCAGCAGTTACTCCGAAGACTATGGCTACACCTTC.

The chain has TRBV3-1 (or the pseudogene TRBV3-2) and TRBJ2-3, with TRBD1 matching 7 bases. V shed 1 base and J 7 bases; nucleotides not matched to a gene: 8. This CDR3 has 15 residues. Germline CDR1 LGHDT, CDR2 YNNKEL (reference sequence). The CDR3 region has the DNA TGTGCCAGCAGCCAAGCTCTGACAGGGATTTATACGCAGTATTTT. It is translated as CASSQALTGIYTQYF.

This sequence joins TRBV19 and TRBJ1-2, with 8 bases identical to TRBD1. Germline CDR1 and CDR2: LNHDA and SQIVND (reference sequence). This CDR3 is built from 13 residues. V shed 6 bases and J 4 bases; nucleotides not matched to a gene: 4. In nucleotides, the CDR3 is TGTGCCAGTAGCCCCACAGGGGGCTATGGCTACACCTTC. The encoded protein is CASSPTGGYGYTF.

The CDR3 DNA is TGTGCCTGGAGCAAAGGGGGGTTATTCACTGAAGCTTTCTTT. Amino acid sequence: CAWSKGGLFTEAFF. The rearrangement uses TRBV30 and TRBJ1-1, with D possibly matching TRBD1 (6 bases). Looked up from germline, CDR1 is GTSNPN and CDR2 is SVGIG (reference sequence). The CDR3 contains 14 residues. Trimming cost V 3 bases and J 4 bases, with 15 bases left between them.

The J gene is TRBJ1-3, the V gene TRBV7-2, with no clear D. Germline values: CDR1 SGHTA, CDR2 FQGNSA. The ends were cut back, 4 bases at V and 0 bases at J, with 13 bases in the middle. The CDR3 length is 16 residues. The CDR3 spells CASSSGPLSSGNTIYF. For the CDR3, the DNA is TGTGCCAGCAGCTCCGGACCGCTGAGCTCTGGAAACACCATATATTTT.

The chain is built from TRBV11-3 and TRBJ2-3; unclear D gene. The CDR3 is made up of 12 amino acids. In germline, CDR1 is SGHNT, CDR2 YENEEA. The V and J ends lost 0 bases and 5 bases respectively, with 3 bases between them. CDR3 nucleotide sequence: TGTGCCAGCAGCTTAGATTTAGATACGCAGTATTTT. Its protein product is CASSLDLDTQYF.

This clone was counted a single time. The CDR3 nucleotides read TGTGCCAGCGGACTTGACCTAAATTCACCCCTCCACTTT. This gives the protein CASGLDLNSPLHF. The chain recombines TRBV7-3 with TRBJ1-6, with D hard to call. V was trimmed by 8 bases and J by 7 bases, leaving 12 bases between them. Germline V gives CDR1 SGHTA, CDR2 FQGTGA. The CDR3 is made up of 13 amino acids.

V gene TRBV10-3 combines with J gene TRBJ1-1; 11 bases map to TRBD1. This CDR3 is 14 amino acids long. V trimming: 2 bases; J trimming: 7 bases; junction bases outside the gene matches: 3. Germline V gene sequence: CDR1 ENHRY, CDR2 SYGVKD. This CDR3 is CAISEGQGAGEAFF. CDR3 nucleotide sequence: TGTGCCATCAGTGAGGGACAGGGGGCCGGTGAAGCTTTCTTT.

V is TRBV5-1 and J is TRBJ1-3; 12 bases are shared with TRBD1. The V and J ends lost 0 bases and 3 bases, in that order; junction bases with no gene match: 7. This CDR3 comprises 18 residues. The V gene's germline CDR1 is SGHRS and CDR2 YFSETQ. The chain's CDR3 is CASSLGPGQGALGNTIYF. The CDR3 nucleotides are TGCGCCAGCAGCTTGGGACCGGGACAGGGGGCACTTGGAAACACCATATATTTT.

With regard to this clone: Other DNA variants within this sample encode the same CDR3. The V call is TRBV12-3 or TRBV12-4, the J call TRBJ1-1; D is ambiguous. The CDR3 length is 12 residues. Trimming left V 3 bases short and J 4 bases short, with 6 bases between. CDR3 nucleotide sequence: TGTGCCAGCAGTTTGCGGGGCACTGAAGCTTTCTTT. Amino acid sequence: CASSLRGTEAFF.

The gene calls are TRBV30 and TRBJ2-3, with 10 bases aligning to TRBD1. The junction had 3 bases not matched to a gene; V was cut back by 5 bases and J by 4 bases. This CDR3 spans 13 amino acids. Per germline, CDR1 GTSNPN and CDR2 SVGIG (reference sequence). The CDR3 coding sequence is TGTGCCTGGGGACAGGGGGTCCCAGATACGCAGTATTTT. This encodes CAWGQGVPDTQYF.

The V and J genes are TRBV9 and TRBJ2-3; D uncertain. Trimming removed 0 bases from V and 2 bases from J, with 10 bases in between. The CDR3 is made up of 15 amino acids. CDR1 is SGDLS, CDR2 YYNGEE, per germline. The DNA for the CDR3 is TGTGCCAGCAGCGTAGGCGGTTTCGACACAGATACGCAGTATTTT. Its translation: CASSVGGFDTDTQYF.

The rearrangement uses TRBV19 and TRBJ1-1; no clear D. The germline gives CDR1 LNHDA, CDR2 SQIVND (reference sequence). The ends were cut back, 0 bases at V and 0 bases at J, with 8 bases in the middle. The CDR3 length is 15 residues. The CDR3 region is CASSIDDLMNTEAFF. CDR3 bases: TGTGCCAGTAGTATAGACGACCTCATGAACACTGAAGCTTTCTTT.

This rearrangement joins TRBV6-4 to TRBJ1-5; D remains ambiguous. Trimming took off 4 bases at V and 1 base at J, with 5 bases between the two ends. CDR1 is MRHNA, CDR2 SNTAGT, per germline. This CDR3 region has 13 residues. CDR3 nucleotides: TGTGCCAGCAGTGCCGCAAGCAATCAGCCCCAGCATTTT. Protein: CASSAASNQPQHF.